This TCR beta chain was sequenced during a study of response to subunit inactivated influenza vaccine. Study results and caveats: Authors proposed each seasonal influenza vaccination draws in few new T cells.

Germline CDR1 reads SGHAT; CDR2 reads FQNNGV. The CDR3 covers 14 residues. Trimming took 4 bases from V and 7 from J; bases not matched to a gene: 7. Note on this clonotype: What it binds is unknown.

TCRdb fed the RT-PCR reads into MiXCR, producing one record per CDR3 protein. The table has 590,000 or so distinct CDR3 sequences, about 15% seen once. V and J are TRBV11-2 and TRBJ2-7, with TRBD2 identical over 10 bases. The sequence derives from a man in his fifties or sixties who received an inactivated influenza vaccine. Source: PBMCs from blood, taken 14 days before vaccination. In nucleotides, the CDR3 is TGTGCCAGCAGCTCCGGGACTAGCGTCATAGAGCAGTACTTC. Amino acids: CASSSGTSVIEQYF.